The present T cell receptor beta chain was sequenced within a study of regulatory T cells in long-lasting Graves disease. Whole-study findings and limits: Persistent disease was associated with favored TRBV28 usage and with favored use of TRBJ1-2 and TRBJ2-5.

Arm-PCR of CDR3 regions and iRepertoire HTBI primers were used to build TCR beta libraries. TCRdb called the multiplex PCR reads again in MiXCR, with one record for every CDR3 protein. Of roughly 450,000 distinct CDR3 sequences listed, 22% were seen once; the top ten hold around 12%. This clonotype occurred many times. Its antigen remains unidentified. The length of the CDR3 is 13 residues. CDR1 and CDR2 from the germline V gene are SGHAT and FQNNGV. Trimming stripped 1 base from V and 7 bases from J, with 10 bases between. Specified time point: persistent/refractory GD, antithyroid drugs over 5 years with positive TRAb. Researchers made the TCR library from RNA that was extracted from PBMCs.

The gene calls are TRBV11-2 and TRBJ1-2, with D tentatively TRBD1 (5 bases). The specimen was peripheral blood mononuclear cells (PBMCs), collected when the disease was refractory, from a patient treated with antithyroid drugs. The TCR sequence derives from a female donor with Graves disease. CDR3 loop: CASSLAQGGGYTF. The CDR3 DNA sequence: TGTGCCAGCAGCTTAGCCCAGGGAGGTGGCTACACCTTC.